The entry that follows covers one TCR beta chain sequence. Measured with immunoSEQ multiplex PCR; TCRdb has only the in-frame clones, and not every one. The table lists approximately 52,000 clones, approximately 88% of them singletons. This entry belongs to a study of T cell changes during pregnancy in multiple sclerosis. Germline loops: CDR1 SGHRS, CDR2 YFSETQ. V was trimmed by 0 bases and J by 9 bases, leaving 13 bases between them. CDR3 length: 14 amino acids. V is TRBV5-1 and J is TRBJ2-1; possible D gene TRBD2, 6 bases. Sample: CD4+ T cells from peripheral blood mononuclear cells, taken in the second trimester of pregnancy. The sequence was obtained from a female donor with multiple sclerosis, enrolled in a pregnancy study. This CDR3 is CASSLGLEVVEQFF. CDR3 nucleotide sequence: TGCGCCAGCAGCTTGGGACTAGAGGTTGTTGAGCAGTTCTTC.